This TCR beta chain emerged from a study of T-cell reconstitution after alpha-beta-depleted transplantation in children. It was with unique molecular identifiers that the TCRbeta library was prepared. One entry per CDR3 protein, called by TCRdb with MiXCR from the PCR reads. This sample carries 4,000 to 6,000 distinct CDR3 sequences, about 25% of them seen once, and the ten largest clones take 30% to 45%. General study points: As was reported, about two months after transplant, alpha-beta T cells came from several hundred expanded graft clones. A year post-transplant, T-cell counts and diversity derived mostly from newly produced T cells. Certain patients had high TCRbeta diversity at day 60, and it came from recipient T cells and thymic progenitors that survived.

On this clonotype: Its specificity is not known.

The sample here was PBMCs, mostly from graft donor cells, taken 60 days after TCRalphabeta/CD19-depleted stem cell transplant. The sequence was collected from a male patient aged 2-15 years who had a stem cell transplant for acute lymphoblastic leukemia, so the T cells may come from the graft donor.

For the CDR3, the DNA is TGTGCCAGCTCACCAACCGGGACAGGGAACACTGAAGCTTTCTTT. Residues: CASSPTGTGNTEAFF. The V and J genes are TRBV18 and TRBJ1-1; 8 bases are a match to TRBD1. This CDR3 has 15 amino acids. Germline lookup yields CDR1 KGHSH and CDR2 LQKENI. V was clipped by 2 bases and J by 1 base; unmatched bases: 3.